Listed here are 15 T cell receptor beta chains from one sample, sequenced in a study of early T cells in non-severe SARS-CoV-2 infection. TCRdb re-called the 5' RACE reads through MiXCR, storing one row per CDR3 protein. The data show more than 50,000 distinct CDR3 sequences, 9.1% seen once. The source material was whole blood. These receptors were obtained from an adult who was a healthcare worker with PCR-confirmed SARS-CoV-2 infection or an uninfected control (not recorded which).

This clonotype was detected only a few times. The chain carries TRBV19 and TRBJ1-1; D is unresolved. Trimming stripped 4 bases from V and 5 bases from J, with 11 bases between. CDR1 LNHDA and CDR2 SQIVND come from the germline V gene (reference sequence). The CDR3 runs to 13 residues. CDR3 sequence: CASSNVGRTEAFF. DNA for the CDR3: TGTGCCAGTAGTAATGTTGGGAGGACTGAAGCTTTCTTT.

This clonotype has a count of ten or more. This chain joins TRBV7-8 and TRBJ2-7; D call uncertain. The CDR3 runs to 12 residues. The germline V gene has CDR1 SGHVS and CDR2 FQNEAQ. Trimming took off 1 base at V and 4 bases at J, with 5 bases between the two ends. The CDR3 reads CASSLGVYEQYF. The DNA of the CDR3 is TGTGCCAGCAGCTTAGGGGTTTACGAGCAGTACTTC.

There are a few counts of this clonotype. The V and J genes are TRBV4-1 and TRBJ2-4; TRBD1 is a possible D gene (6 bases). The V gene's germline CDR1 is MGHRA and CDR2 YSYEKL. The V gene lost 7 bases and the J gene lost 5 bases, with 21 bases spanning the gap. The CDR3 extends over 16 amino acids. The CDR3 reads CASTQRRGKAENIQYF. CDR3 DNA: TGCGCCAGCACCCAGCGTAGGGGGAAGGCGGAAAACATTCAGTACTTC.

This clonotype was found many times. The chain has TRBV12-5 and TRBJ2-1; TRBD1 might be the D (5 bases). The length of the CDR3 is 13 residues. V lost 6 bases to trimming and J lost 9 bases, with 15 bases between them. CDR1 and CDR2 (germline): LGHNT, FRNRAP. In DNA, the CDR3 is TGTGCTAGTGGCTCCTTAATAAGGGGTGAGCAGTTCTTC. As protein: CASGSLIRGEQFF.

The chain combines TRBV27 with TRBJ2-5, with 7 bases lining up with TRBD1. The CDR3 consists of 14 residues. The germline V gene has CDR1 MNHEY and CDR2 SMNVEV (reference sequence). V shed 6 bases and J 5 bases; nucleotides not matched to a gene: 9. The CDR3 here is CASRETGLEETQYF. The CDR3 DNA follows: TGTGCCAGCAGGGAGACAGGGCTGGAGGAGACCCAGTACTTC.

The V call is TRBV5-6, the J call TRBJ2-7; 8 bases are a match to TRBD1. Germline lookup yields CDR1 SGHDT and CDR2 YYEEEE. V trimming: 3 bases; J trimming: 2 bases; junction bases outside the gene matches: 7. CDR3 length: 15 residues. The CDR3 here is CASSSGTGLTYEQYF. DNA of the CDR3: TGTGCCAGCAGCTCAGGGACAGGTCTCACCTACGAGCAGTACTTC.

This clonotype was recorded many times. The chain is built from TRBV7-2 and TRBJ2-7; 7 nucleotides match TRBD2. Germline CDR1 and CDR2: SGHTA and FQGNSA. The length of the CDR3 is 19 residues. J gave up 2 bases and V 4 bases, and 20 bases lay outside the gene matches. As DNA, the CDR3 is TGTGCCAGCAGCTATATAAACTTAGTCCCGGACGGGACTACCTACGAGCAGTACTTC. Translated: CASSYINLVPDGTTYEQYF.

The V gene is TRBV4-1, the J gene TRBJ2-1; D possibly uses TRBD1 or TRBD2 (6 bases each). This CDR3 spans 22 amino acids. Germline values: CDR1 MGHRA, CDR2 YSYEKL. V was cut by 4 bases and J by 9 bases, with 40 bases left in between. CDR3: CASSPSRLRGGAGANVRREQFF. The CDR3 nucleotides are TGCGCCAGCAGCCCCTCTAGACTGAGAGGAGGGGCAGGGGCTAACGTTAGGCGTGAGCAGTTCTTC.

This chain joins TRBV30 and TRBJ2-3, with D uncertain. Germline V gives CDR1 GTSNPN, CDR2 SVGIG (reference sequence). The CDR3 is 12 amino acids. The V end was cut by 2 bases, the J end by 6 bases, with 9 bases between. The CDR3 spells CAWSPQRDTQYF. The DNA of the CDR3 is TGTGCCTGGAGTCCCCAACGGGATACGCAGTATTTT.

This clonotype has a count of ten or more. The CDR3 region has the DNA TGTGCCAGCAGCTCGTCTGGGCTTGGTGAAGCTTTCTTT. It encodes CASSSSGLGEAFF. The genes are TRBV7-9 and TRBJ1-1; D remains ambiguous. The length of the CDR3 is 13 residues. The germline gives CDR1 SEHNR, CDR2 FQNEAQ (reference sequence). Trimming removed 4 bases at V and 7 bases at J, with 13 bases between.

This clonotype was seen ten or more times. The rearrangement uses TRBV5-1 and TRBJ2-2; TRBD1 matches 10 bases. This CDR3 is built from 16 residues. The V segment lost 2 bases and the J segment 0 bases; nucleotides outside the gene matches: 1. Germline V CDR1 and CDR2: SGHRS, YFSETQ. Here the CDR3 DNA reads TGCGCCAGCAGCTTCGGACAGGGGGCGAACACCGGGGAGCTGTTTTTT. It yields the protein CASSFGQGANTGELFF.

The chain combines TRBV12-3 or TRBV12-4 with TRBJ1-1, with a possible D match to TRBD1 (6 bases). This CDR3 spans 14 amino acids. Trimming left V 5 bases short and J 0 bases short, with 10 bases between. The CDR3 DNA follows: TGTGCCAGCAGTATAGGACAGCTGAACACTGAAGCTTTCTTT. This gives the protein CASSIGQLNTEAFF.

This clonotype was seen a few times. This sequence joins TRBV4-2 and TRBJ2-1; D is perhaps TRBD2 (5 bases). V lost 1 base and J 4 bases, leaving 17 bases between the germline ends. The CDR3 contains 17 residues. Germline CDR1 LGHNA, CDR2 YNFKEQ. CDR3 amino acids: CASSQGVGARGYNEQFF. The CDR3 DNA reads as TGTGCCAGCAGCCAAGGGGTGGGAGCGAGAGGTTACAATGAGCAGTTCTTC.

This clonotype has more than one count but fewer than ten. The chain employs TRBV5-1 and TRBJ1-1; 9 bases are a match to TRBD1. The CDR3 length is 16 residues. V lost 6 bases and J lost 6; bases outside the gene matches: 15. Germline CDR1 reads SGHRS; CDR2 reads YFSETQ. Here the CDR3 DNA reads TGCGCCAGCACGGTATTTGGGGGGACAGGGATCTCTGAAGCTTTCTTT. Translation: CASTVFGGTGISEAFF.

This clonotype showed up many times. This chain links TRBV4-3 with TRBJ2-1; weak D call: TRBD1 (5 bases). Germline loops: CDR1 LGHNA, CDR2 YSLEER. The CDR3 is made up of 12 amino acids. Trimming left V 0 bases short and J 10 bases short, with 7 bases between. The CDR3, as DNA: TGCGCCAGCAGCCAAGATAGGGGCGAGCAGTTCTTC. As protein: CASSQDRGEQFF.